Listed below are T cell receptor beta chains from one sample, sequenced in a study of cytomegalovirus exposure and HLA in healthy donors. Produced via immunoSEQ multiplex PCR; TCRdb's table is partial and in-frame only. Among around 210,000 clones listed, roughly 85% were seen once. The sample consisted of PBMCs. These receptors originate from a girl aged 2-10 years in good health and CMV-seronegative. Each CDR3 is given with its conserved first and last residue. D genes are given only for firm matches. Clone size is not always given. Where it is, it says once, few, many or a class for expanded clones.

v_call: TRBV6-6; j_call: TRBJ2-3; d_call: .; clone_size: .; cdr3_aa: CASTPSGARDTQYF; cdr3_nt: TGTGCCAGCACCCCCAGCGGCGCCAGGGATACGCAGTATTTT
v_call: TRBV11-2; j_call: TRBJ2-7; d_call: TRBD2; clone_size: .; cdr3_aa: CASSLTASGSSSYEQYF; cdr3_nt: TGTGCCAGCAGCTTAACGGCTAGCGGCTCTAGCTCCTACGAGCAGTACTTC
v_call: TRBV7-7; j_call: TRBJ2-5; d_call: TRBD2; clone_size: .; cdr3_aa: CASSQLATSGRETQYF; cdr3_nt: TGTGCCAGCAGCCAGCTCGCCACTAGCGGGAGGGAGACCCAGTACTTC
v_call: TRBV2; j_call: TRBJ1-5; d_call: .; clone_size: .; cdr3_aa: CASRLRTLNQPQHF; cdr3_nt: TGTGCCAGCAGACTCCGTACCTTGAATCAGCCCCAGCATTTT
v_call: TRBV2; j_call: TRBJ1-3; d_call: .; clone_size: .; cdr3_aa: CASTEETVFTGNTIYF; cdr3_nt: TGTGCCAGCACCGAGGAGACAGTCTTCACTGGAAACACCATATATTTT
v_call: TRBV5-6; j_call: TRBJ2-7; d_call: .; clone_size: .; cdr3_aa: CASSLQDYEQYF; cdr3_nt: TGTGCCAGCAGCCTACAGGATTACGAGCAGTACTTC
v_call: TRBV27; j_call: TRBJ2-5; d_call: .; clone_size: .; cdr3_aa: CASSLYTQETQYF; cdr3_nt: TGTGCCAGCAGTTTATACACCCAAGAGACCCAGTACTTC
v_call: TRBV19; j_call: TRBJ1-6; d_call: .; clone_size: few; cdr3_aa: CASSKGQGSGNSPLHF; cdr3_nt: TGTGCCAGTAGTAAGGGGCAGGGGTCTGGTAATTCACCCCTCCACTTT
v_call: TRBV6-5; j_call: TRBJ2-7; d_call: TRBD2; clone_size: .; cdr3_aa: CASSYSTTSGSSEQYF; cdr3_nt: TGTGCCAGCAGTTACTCGACCACTAGCGGGAGTTCCGAGCAGTACTTC
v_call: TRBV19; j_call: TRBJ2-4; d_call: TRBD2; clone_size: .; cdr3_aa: CASSKTSGGANIQYF; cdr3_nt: TGTGCCAGTAGTAAGACTAGCGGGGGGGCAAACATTCAGTACTTC
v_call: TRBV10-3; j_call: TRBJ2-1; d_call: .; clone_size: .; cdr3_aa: CAISEGVGWDEQFF; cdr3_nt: TGTGCCATCAGTGAAGGGGTAGGGTGGGATGAGCAGTTCTTC
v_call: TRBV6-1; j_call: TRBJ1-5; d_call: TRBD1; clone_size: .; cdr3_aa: CASSVDRASNQPQHF; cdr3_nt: TGTGCCAGCAGCGTCGACAGGGCAAGCAATCAGCCCCAGCATTTT
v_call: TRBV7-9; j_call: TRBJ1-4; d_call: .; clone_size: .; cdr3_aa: CASSLDTYNEKLFF; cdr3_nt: TGTGCCAGCAGCTTGGACACGTACAATGAAAAACTGTTTTTT
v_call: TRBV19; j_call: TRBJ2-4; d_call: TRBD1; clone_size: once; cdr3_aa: CASSDGGQGEAKNIQYF; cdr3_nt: TGTGCCAGTAGCGATGGGGGACAGGGCGAAGCCAAAAACATTCAGTACTTC
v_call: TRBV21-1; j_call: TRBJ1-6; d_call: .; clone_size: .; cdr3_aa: CASRTSSMRDRYNSPLHF; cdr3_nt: TGTGCCAGCAGGACGTCCTCCATGCGGGACAGATATAATTCACCCCTCCACTTT
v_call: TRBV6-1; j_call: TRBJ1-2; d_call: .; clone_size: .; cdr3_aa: CASSENYLYGYTF; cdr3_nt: TGTGCCAGCAGTGAAAACTACCTATATGGCTACACCTTC
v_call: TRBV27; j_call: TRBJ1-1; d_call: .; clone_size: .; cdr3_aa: CASSFVRQVGTEAFF; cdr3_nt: TGTGCCAGCAGTTTTGTTCGACAGGTTGGAACTGAAGCTTTCTTT
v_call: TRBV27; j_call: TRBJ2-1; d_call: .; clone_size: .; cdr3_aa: CASSFTPTDSRRDYNEQFF; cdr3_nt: TGTGCCAGCAGTTTTACGCCGACAGACTCGCGGAGGGACTACAATGAGCAGTTCTTC
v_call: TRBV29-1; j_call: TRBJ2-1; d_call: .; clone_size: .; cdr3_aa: CSVAGIYYNEQFF; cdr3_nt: TGCAGCGTTGCAGGGATATACTACAATGAGCAGTTCTTC
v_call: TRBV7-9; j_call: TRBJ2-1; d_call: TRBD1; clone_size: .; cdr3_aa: CASSFDRGYQNEQFF; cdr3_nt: TGTGCCAGCAGCTTTGACAGGGGGTATCAAAATGAGCAGTTCTTC
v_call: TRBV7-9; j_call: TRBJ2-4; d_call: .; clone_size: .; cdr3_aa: CASSLGTHREAKNIQYF; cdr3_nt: TGTGCCAGCAGCTTAGGAACCCACCGGGAAGCCAAAAACATTCAGTACTTC
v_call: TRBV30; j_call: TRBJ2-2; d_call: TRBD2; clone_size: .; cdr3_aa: CAWSGEGNGELFF; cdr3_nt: TGTGCCTGGAGTGGGGAGGGGAACGGGGAGCTGTTTTTT
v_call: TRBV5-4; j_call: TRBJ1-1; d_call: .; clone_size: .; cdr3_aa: CASPVGDTEAFF; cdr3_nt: TGTGCCAGCCCCGTAGGGGACACTGAAGCTTTCTTT
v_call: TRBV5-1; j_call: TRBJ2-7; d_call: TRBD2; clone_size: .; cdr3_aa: CASSDATSGYEQYF; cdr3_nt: TGCGCCAGCAGCGACGCGACTAGCGGATACGAGCAGTACTTC
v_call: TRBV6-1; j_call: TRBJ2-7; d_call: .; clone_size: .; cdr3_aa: CASSDPGLYTYEQYF; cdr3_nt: TGTGCCAGCAGTGACCCGGGACTCTACACCTACGAGCAGTACTTC
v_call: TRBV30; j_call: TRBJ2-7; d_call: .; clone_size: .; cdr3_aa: CAWSAYRAEQYF; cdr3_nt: TGTGCCTGGAGTGCTTACAGGGCCGAGCAGTACTTC
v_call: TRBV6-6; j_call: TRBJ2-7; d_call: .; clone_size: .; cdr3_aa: CASSYSTSFYEQYF; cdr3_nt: TGTGCCAGCAGTTACTCAACTAGTTTTTACGAGCAGTACTTC
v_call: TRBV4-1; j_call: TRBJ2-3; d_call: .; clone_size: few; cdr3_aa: CASSPRGRYF; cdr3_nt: TGCGCCAGCAGCCCCCGCGGGCGGTATTTT
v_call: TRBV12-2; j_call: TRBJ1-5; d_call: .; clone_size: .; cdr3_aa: CASRLVRQPQHF; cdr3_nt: TGTGCAAGTCGCTTAGTCCGGCAGCCCCAGCATTTT
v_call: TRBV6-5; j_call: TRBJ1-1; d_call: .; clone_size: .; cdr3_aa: CASAGTSNTEAFF; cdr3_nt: TGTGCCAGCGCCGGGACATCGAACACTGAAGCTTTCTTT
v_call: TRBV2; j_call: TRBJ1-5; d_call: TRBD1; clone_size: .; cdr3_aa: CASREGTGRDQPQHF; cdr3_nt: TGTGCCAGCAGGGAAGGGACAGGGAGAGATCAGCCCCAGCATTTT
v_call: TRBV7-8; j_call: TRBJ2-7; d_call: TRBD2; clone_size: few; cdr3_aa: CASSFAGGSSGSEQYF; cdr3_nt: TGTGCCAGCAGCTTCGCGGGAGGGAGCTCGGGAAGCGAGCAGTACTTC
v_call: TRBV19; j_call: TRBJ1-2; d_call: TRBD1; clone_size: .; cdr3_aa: CASRGRGRSYGYTF; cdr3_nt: TGTGCCAGTAGGGGCAGGGGGCGTAGCTATGGCTACACCTTC
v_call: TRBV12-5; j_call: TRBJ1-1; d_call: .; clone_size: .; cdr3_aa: CASGYRDGAEAFF; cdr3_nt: TGTGCTAGTGGTTACCGGGATGGGGCTGAAGCTTTCTTT